Described below is a single T cell receptor beta chain sequence and its context. The sample comes from a study of blood T cell repertoires in COVID-19. The CDR3 covers 18 residues. In the original processing: Amplification of reference gene primers provided the estimated nucleated cell counts. Libraries were prepared by immunoSEQ multiplex PCR; TCRdb keeps only in-frame clonotypes and omits some of them. V and J calls and clone size are given by that table; D and trimming were obtained from the DNA. The sample has about 210,000 clones, about nine tenths seen once; the top ten hold about 4.8%. What was sequenced was peripheral blood. The sequence was obtained from a woman aged 40 to 50 with acute or convalescent COVID-19. This rearrangement joins TRBV21-1 to TRBJ1-2; the table calls TRBD1, which could not be checked here. TRBV21-1 has pseudogene status. The CDR3 reads CASSKLRGRLREDYGYTF. CDR3 sequence (DNA): TGTGCCAGCAGCAAACTCAGGGGGCGCTTACGGGAGGACTATGGCTACACCTTC.